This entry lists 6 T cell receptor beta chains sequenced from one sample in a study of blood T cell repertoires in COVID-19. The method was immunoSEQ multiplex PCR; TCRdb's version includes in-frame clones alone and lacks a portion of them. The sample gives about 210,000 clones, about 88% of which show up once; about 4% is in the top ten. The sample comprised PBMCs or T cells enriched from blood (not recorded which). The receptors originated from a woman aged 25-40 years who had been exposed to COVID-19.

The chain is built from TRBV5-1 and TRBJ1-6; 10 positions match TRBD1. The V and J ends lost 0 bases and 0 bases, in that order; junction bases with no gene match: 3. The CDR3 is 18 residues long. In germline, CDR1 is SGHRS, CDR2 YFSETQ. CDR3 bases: TGCGCCAGCAGCTTGGCGGGACAGGGGAGCTCCTATAATTCACCCCTCCACTTT. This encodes CASSLAGQGSSYNSPLHF.

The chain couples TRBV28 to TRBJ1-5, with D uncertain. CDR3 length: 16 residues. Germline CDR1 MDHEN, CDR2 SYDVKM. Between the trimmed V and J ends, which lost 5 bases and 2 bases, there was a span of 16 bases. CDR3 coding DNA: TGTGCCAGCAGTCGATCTACGGGGAAGGGCAATCAGCCCCAGCATTTT. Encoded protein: CASSRSTGKGNQPQHF.

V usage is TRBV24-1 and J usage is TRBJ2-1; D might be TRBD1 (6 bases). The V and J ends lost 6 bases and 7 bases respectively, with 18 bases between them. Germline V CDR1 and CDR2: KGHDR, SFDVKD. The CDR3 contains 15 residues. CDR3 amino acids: CATSSAQGYRNEQFF. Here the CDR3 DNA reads TGTGCCACCAGTTCGGCACAGGGATATCGGAATGAGCAGTTCTTC.

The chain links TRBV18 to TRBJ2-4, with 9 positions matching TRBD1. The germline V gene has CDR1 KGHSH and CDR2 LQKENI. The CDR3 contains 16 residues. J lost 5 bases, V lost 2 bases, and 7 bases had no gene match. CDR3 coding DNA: TGTGCCAGCTCACCAGCGGGACAGGGTATGGAAAACATTCAGTACTTC. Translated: CASSPAGQGMENIQYF.

CDR3: CASSARLGNQPQHF. The CDR3 nucleotides are TGTGCCAGCAGTGCCCGGTTGGGCAATCAGCCCCAGCATTTT. V gene TRBV27 combines with J gene TRBJ1-5; D unresolved. With 5 bases removed from V and 2 bases from J, the gap between germline ends came to 10 bases. Germline values: CDR1 MNHEY, CDR2 SMNVEV (reference sequence). CDR3 length: 14 residues.

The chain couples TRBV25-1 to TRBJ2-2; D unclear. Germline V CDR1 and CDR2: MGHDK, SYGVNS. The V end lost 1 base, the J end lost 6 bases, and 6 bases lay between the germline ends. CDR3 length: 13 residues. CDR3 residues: CASSESRPGELFF. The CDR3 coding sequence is TGTGCCAGCAGTGAATCCAGGCCCGGGGAGCTGTTTTTT.